The next 27 T cell receptor beta chains were all read from a single sample in a study of T-cell reconstitution after alpha-beta-depleted transplantation in children. Using unique molecular identifiers, the investigators prepared the TCRbeta library. TCRdb redid the calling of the PCR reads with MiXCR, one entry per CDR3 protein. The sample records 280,000 or so distinct CDR3 sequences, roughly 12% being singletons. The material sequenced was peripheral blood, taken 180 days after TCRalphabeta/CD19-depleted stem cell transplant. All receptors derive from a male patient under 10 years old who had a stem cell transplant for chronic granulomatous disease, so the T cells may come from the graft donor.

Ten or more counts support this clonotype. The chain uses TRBV9 and TRBJ2-2, with D tentatively TRBD2 (6 bases). The ends were cut back, 0 bases at V and 1 base at J, with 10 bases in the middle. There are 16 residues in the CDR3. Germline assignment: CDR1 SGDLS and CDR2 YYNGEE. CDR3 in amino acids: CASSVGVGRNTGELFF. Written as DNA, the CDR3 is TGTGCCAGCAGCGTAGGAGTCGGGAGGAACACCGGGGAGCTGTTTTTT.

In its sample, this clonotype was seen many times. The rearrangement links TRBV20-1 to TRBJ1-1; unclear D gene. V was clipped by 6 bases and J by 3 bases, with 8 bases between them. Germline loops: CDR1 DFQATT, CDR2 SNEGSKA (reference sequence). This CDR3 is 11 amino acids long. This chain's CDR3 is CSAGRYTEAFF. The CDR3 nucleotides read TGCAGTGCGGGCAGGTACACTGAAGCTTTCTTT.

This clonotype was counted at least ten times. The V gene is TRBV12-3 or TRBV12-4, the J gene TRBJ2-3; D perhaps matches TRBD2 (6 bases). CDR3 size: 14 residues. With 4 bases removed from V and 4 bases from J, the gap between germline ends came to 12 bases. The CDR3 loop reads CASSWWRGSDTQYF. The CDR3 DNA reads TGTGCCAGCAGTTGGTGGAGGGGTTCAGATACGCAGTATTTT.

This clonotype was observed at least ten times. The chain carries TRBV5-1 and TRBJ1-6; 10 bases agree with TRBD1. V lost 0 bases to trimming and J lost 7 bases; unmatched junction nucleotides: 1. Per germline, CDR1 SGHRS and CDR2 YFSETQ. The CDR3 has 15 residues. CDR3 residues: CASSLEGQGNSPLHF. CDR3 nucleotides: TGCGCCAGCAGCTTGGAGGGACAGGGGAATTCACCCCTCCACTTT.

This clonotype was counted many times. The V call is TRBV19, the J call TRBJ2-7, with D perhaps matching TRBD1 (7 bases). The CDR3 sequence is 14 residues long. Trimming took off 4 bases at V and 5 bases at J, with 15 bases between the two ends. Germline CDR1 is LNHDA and CDR2 is SQIVND (reference sequence). CDR3 sequence (DNA): TGTGCCAGTAGTACGAGGGGGCGCGGGGACGAGCAGTACTTC. Protein: CASSTRGRGDEQYF.

This clonotype has ten or more counts. This chain joins TRBV29-1 and TRBJ2-5; 8 nucleotides match TRBD2. The length of the CDR3 is 14 residues. Per the germline V gene, CDR1 is SQVTM and CDR2 is ANQGSEA. Trimming took 4 bases from V and 4 from J; bases not matched to a gene: 8. CDR3 region: CSVVPGGPRETQYF. Here the CDR3 DNA reads TGCAGCGTTGTCCCGGGGGGGCCTCGAGAGACCCAGTACTTC.

For this clonotype: At one end the junction does not follow the germline gene, possibly because of a read error. The J gene is TRBJ2-4, the V gene TRBV12-3 or TRBV12-4; D uncertain. There are 16 residues in the CDR3. This CDR3 reads CTSSRAKGGGKNIQYF. In DNA form, the CDR3 reads TGTACCAGCAGTAGGGCTAAGGGCGGCGGAAAAAACATTCAGTACTTC.

The table lists this clonotype with many counts. In nucleotides, the CDR3 is TGTGCCAGCACTAGCGGGGGGGTCACAGATACGCAGTATTTT. The encoded protein is CASTSGGVTDTQYF. The rearrangement links TRBV6-1 to TRBJ2-3, with TRBD2 matching over 12 bases. CDR3 size: 14 residues. The trim removed 7 bases at V and 2 bases at J, leaving 1 base unmatched. Germline CDR1 MNHNS, CDR2 SASEGT.

This clonotype was seen ten or more times. The rearrangement uses TRBV5-1 and TRBJ2-5, with a weak D call TRBD2 (5 bases). CDR1 SGHRS and CDR2 YFSETQ come from the germline V gene. This CDR3 has 13 amino acids. The ends were cut back, 4 bases at V and 5 bases at J, with 12 bases in the middle. The CDR3 sequence: CASSDTREETQYF. Written as DNA, the CDR3 is TGCGCCAGCAGCGATACTAGAGAGGAGACCCAGTACTTC.

This clonotype was seen at least ten times. The gene calls are TRBV29-1 and TRBJ2-7; D is possibly TRBD1 or TRBD2 (5 bases each). The CDR3 has 13 residues. Between the trimmed V and J ends, which lost 6 bases and 1 base, there was a span of 13 bases. The germline V gene has CDR1 SQVTM and CDR2 ANQGSEA. CDR3: CSVVTGTSYEQYF. CDR3 sequence (DNA): TGCAGCGTAGTTACCGGGACGTCCTACGAGCAGTACTTC.

On this clonotype itself: A clone one base away is much larger, so this may be a read error. The chain uses TRBV10-3 and TRBJ2-7, with D tentatively TRBD1 (6 bases). There are 15 residues in the CDR3. From germline, CDR1 is ENHRY and CDR2 SYGVKD. The CDR3 DNA follows: TGTGCCATCGGTGAACCCAAGGGACACTCCTACGAGCAGTACTTC. Its translation: CAIGEPKGHSYEQYF.

This clonotype was seen ten or more times. This chain uses TRBV27 with TRBJ2-7, with D maybe TRBD1 (5 bases). Germline V gene sequence: CDR1 MNHEY, CDR2 SMNVEV (reference sequence). V dropped 7 bases and J dropped 2 bases, with 12 bases sitting between them. The CDR3 is made up of 13 amino acids. The CDR3 coding sequence is TGTGCCAGCAAGGACACTGGAACCTACGAGCAGTACTTC. Residues: CASKDTGTYEQYF.

This clonotype was seen ten or more times. The V call is TRBV15, the J call TRBJ2-7; TRBD2 matches 9 bases. Losses at the gene ends were 0 bases for V and 4 bases for J; bases not matched to a gene: 4. The CDR3 has 15 residues. Per germline, CDR1 LNHNV and CDR2 YYDKDF (reference sequence). The CDR3 protein is CATSRDFSGSYEQYF. The DNA of the CDR3 is TGTGCCACCAGCAGAGATTTTAGCGGGAGTTACGAGCAGTACTTC.

There are many counts of this clonotype. The gene calls are TRBV5-5 and TRBJ2-3, with a possible D match to TRBD1 (5 bases). The V and J ends lost 4 bases and 2 bases respectively, with 14 bases between them. The CDR3 runs 15 residues. The germline V gene encodes CDR1 SGHKS and CDR2 YYEKEE (reference sequence). The CDR3 DNA follows: TGTGCCAGCAGCCGAACTCAGGGCCTCACAGATACGCAGTATTTT. Translating gives CASSRTQGLTDTQYF.

This clonotype was recorded many times. The V call is TRBV10-2, the J call TRBJ2-7; D gene uncertain. The CDR3 has 12 residues. Germline assignment: CDR1 WSHSY and CDR2 SAAADI. The V end lost 3 bases, the J end lost 7 bases, and 10 bases lay between the germline ends. In DNA form, the CDR3 reads TGCGCCAGCAGTGACAGGTTTTGGGAGCAGTACTTC. It translates to CASSDRFWEQYF.

In its sample, this clonotype was seen many times. The CDR3, as DNA: TGTGCCAGCAAGGCCCGAGGCTGGGCGGGGGTCCAAGAGACCCAGTACTTC. It yields the protein CASKARGWAGVQETQYF. V usage is TRBV12-3 or TRBV12-4 and J usage is TRBJ2-5, with 7 bases lining up with TRBD2. The V segment lost 7 bases and the J segment 1 base; nucleotides outside the gene matches: 15. CDR3 length: 17 amino acids.

At least ten counts were recorded for this clonotype. This rearrangement joins TRBV28 to TRBJ1-5; D perhaps matches TRBD1 (6 bases). The CDR3 consists of 19 residues. Trimming removed 3 bases at V and 0 bases at J, with 21 bases between. The germline CDR1 and CDR2 sequences are MDHEN and SYDVKM. CDR3 residues: CASSLLQGKDLYSNQPQHF. The DNA for the CDR3 is TGTGCCAGCAGTTTGCTGCAGGGGAAAGACCTTTATAGCAATCAGCCCCAGCATTTT.

This clonotype has at least ten counts. The chain couples TRBV7-9 to TRBJ2-7; D possibly corresponds to TRBD2 (6 bases). V lost 5 bases to trimming and J lost 5 bases, with 16 bases between them. CDR1 and CDR2 from the germline V gene are SEHNR and FQNEAQ (reference sequence). The CDR3 extends over 14 amino acids. The CDR3 DNA reads as TGTGCCAGCAGCACCTCCGGGACTGGAAACGAGCAGTACTTC. Its translation: CASSTSGTGNEQYF.

This clonotype was seen at least ten times. The chain combines TRBV20-1 with TRBJ1-4; D gene ambiguous. This CDR3 is built from 14 residues. Germline-derived CDR1 and CDR2 are DFQATT and SNEGSKA (reference sequence). V gave up 0 bases and J gave up 7 bases, with 12 bases separating them. The DNA for the CDR3 is TGCAGTGCTAGAGATCTGAGGAGAAGTGAAAAACTGTTTTTT. Translated, it gives CSARDLRRSEKLFF.

This clonotype was detected ten times or more. The V call is TRBV5-6, the J call TRBJ1-6; 9 bases line up with TRBD1. V lost 2 bases and J lost 10; bases outside the gene matches: 4. The CDR3 totals 14 residues. Germline CDR1 is SGHDT and CDR2 is YYEEEE. CDR3 DNA: TGTGCCAGCAGCTTTCCACAGGGGGCGTCACCCCTCCACTTT. It codes for CASSFPQGASPLHF.

This clonotype has only a few counts. The gene calls are TRBV29-1 and TRBJ2-7; D perhaps matches TRBD2 (5 bases). The germline CDR1 and CDR2 sequences are SQVTM and ANQGSEA. The germline V and J ends were trimmed by 7 bases and 3 bases, with 10 bases remaining between them. This CDR3 spans 11 amino acids. This chain's CDR3 is CSAELDYEQYF. The DNA of the CDR3 is TGCAGCGCCGAACTAGACTACGAGCAGTACTTC.

At least ten counts were recorded for this clonotype. The rearrangement uses TRBV20-1 and TRBJ2-1; 11 bases agree with TRBD2. Germline-derived CDR1 and CDR2 are DFQATT and SNEGSKA (reference sequence). The CDR3 length is 15 residues. Germline trimming cut 6 bases from V and 4 bases from J; bases unmatched to any gene: 8. CDR3 nucleotides: TGCAGTGCGGAGGGACTAGCGGATTTATACAATGAGCAGTTCTTC. Amino acid sequence: CSAEGLADLYNEQFF.

This clonotype was counted at least ten times. The chain is built from TRBV7-2 and TRBJ2-1; 13 positions match TRBD2. After removal of 5 bases from V and 8 bases from J, the junction contained 6 bases not matched to a gene. The CDR3 runs to 15 residues. Germline V gene sequence: CDR1 SGHTA, CDR2 FQGNSA. CDR3 region: CASSPRTSGSDEQFF. Written as DNA, the CDR3 is TGTGCCAGCAGCCCCCGGACTAGCGGGAGTGATGAGCAGTTCTTC.

This clonotype has at least ten counts. V and J are TRBV7-9 and TRBJ2-1, with a weak D call TRBD2 (7 bases). V was shortened by 5 bases and J by 3 bases, with 17 bases between the two germline ends. This CDR3 comprises 16 residues. Germline CDR1 reads SEHNR; CDR2 reads FQNEAQ (reference sequence). As DNA, the CDR3 is TGTGCCAGCAGCCCCCGGGCGGGGGCCTACTACAATGAGCAGTTCTTC. Residues: CASSPRAGAYYNEQFF.

This clonotype was seen at least ten times. This sequence joins TRBV4-1 and TRBJ2-1; D uncertain. Germline values: CDR1 MGHRA, CDR2 YSYEKL. This CDR3 has 12 residues. Trimming took off 1 base at V and 8 bases at J, with 6 bases between the two ends. CDR3 DNA sequence: TGCGCCAGCAGCCAAGCCTCGTATGAGCAGTTCTTC. Amino acids: CASSQASYEQFF.

Comments on this clonotype: A much more abundant neighbour one base away suggests this may be a read error. The chain links TRBV10-3 to TRBJ2-1; D remains unclear. This CDR3 is built from 14 residues. Germline lookup yields CDR1 ENHRY and CDR2 SYGVKD. The CDR3: CAISEWSKLNEQLF. For the CDR3, the DNA is TGTGCCATCAGTGAGTGGAGTAAACTCAATGAGCAGTTATTC.

In this sample, this clonotype turned up many times. The CDR3 DNA reads TGTGCCAGCAGCCAAGATAACGCGGGGGGCCGCACAGATACGCAGTATTTT. It codes for CASSQDNAGGRTDTQYF. The chain couples TRBV3-1 to TRBJ2-3; 8 bases fit TRBD2. The CDR3 covers 17 residues. Germline lookup yields CDR1 LGHDT and CDR2 YNNKEL (reference sequence). The junction had 6 bases not matched to a gene; V was cut back by 0 bases and J by 1 base.